A selection of T cell receptor beta chains follows, all from one sample in a study of molecular identifiers for immune sequencing clone quantification. TCRdb re-called the PCR reads with MiXCR, one entry per CDR3 protein. The sample consists of 490,000 or so distinct CDR3 sequences, approximately 25% of them appearing once. The material sequenced was naive CD8+ T cells from blood, with Jurkat cell RNA spiked in. Every receptor here comes from a human donor in good health. Some libraries in this study had Jurkat cell RNA spiked in. Each CDR3 is given with its conserved first and last residue. A D gene is named only where the DNA matches it firmly. Where a row states a size, it is once, few, many or the class of an expanded clone; other rows omit it.

TRBJ2-1	TRBV29-1	TRBD1	many	CSVEGGTGEQFF	TGCAGCGTTGAAGGGGGGACAGGGGAGCAGTTCTTC
TRBJ1-5	TRBV19	.	once	CASSPEQGYSNLPQHF	TGTGCCAGTAGTCCAGAACAGGGCTATAGCAATCTGCCCCAGCATTTT
TRBJ2-3	TRBV14	.	.	CASSQRVERGWRDTQYF	TGTGCCAGCAGCCAACGGGTGGAACGGGGATGGAGGGATACGCAGTATTTT
TRBJ2-5	TRBV5-5	TRBD2	many	CASSLDRTSGVSETQYF	TGTGCCAGCAGCTTGGATCGGACTAGCGGTGTTTCAGAGACCCAGTACTTC
TRBJ2-7	TRBV5-1	TRBD1	.	CASSGDRGDPYEQYF	TGCGCCAGCAGCGGGGACAGGGGGGATCCCTACGAGCAGTACTTC
TRBJ1-2	TRBV6-5	.	many	CASSYRTYYGYTF	TGTGCCAGCAGTTATAGGACGTACTATGGCTACACCTTC
TRBJ2-1	TRBV19	.	few	CASSIQSGDNEQFF	TGTGCCAGTAGTATCCAATCAGGGGACAATGAGCAGTTCTTC
TRBJ2-7	TRBV20-1	TRBD1	many	CSAKGQESYEQYF	TGCAGTGCTAAGGGACAGGAATCCTACGAGCAGTACTTC
TRBJ2-7	TRBV19	.	.	CASSIGTRGSELEQYF	TGTGCCAGTAGTATAGGGACCCGGGGGAGCGAGCTCGAGCAGTACTTC
TRBJ2-3	TRBV7-3	.	few	CASSASGGADTRYF	TGTGCCAGCAGCGCCTCCGGCGGGGCAGATACGCGGTATTTT
TRBJ2-7	TRBV28	.	.	CATAFAHGYQQCF	TGTGCCACCGCTTTTGCCCACGGCTACCAGCAGTGCTTC
TRBJ2-1	TRBV7-3	.	many	CASSLKVSNEQFF	TGTGCCAGCAGCTTAAAGGTCTCTAATGAGCAGTTCTTC
TRBJ2-7	TRBV6-2/TRBV6-3	TRBD1	.	CASSYSVGTAYEQYF	TGTGCCAGCAGTTACTCGGTCGGGACAGCATACGAGCAGTACTTC
TRBJ2-5	TRBV7-9	.	many	CASSPGPAETQYF	TGTGCCAGCAGCCCCGGCCCCGCGGAGACCCAGTACTTC
TRBJ1-1	TRBV3-1	.	few	CASSHLRQMNTEAFF	TGTGCCAGCAGCCACCTTCGACAGATGAACACTGAAGCTTTCTTT
TRBJ1-1	TRBV7-6	.	.	CASSLLIFGGDEAFF	TGTGCCAGCAGCTTATTAATTTTCGGGGGAGATGAAGCTTTCTTT
TRBJ2-7	TRBV13	TRBD1	.	CASSLWDSTYEQYF	TGTGCCAGCAGCTTATGGGACAGTACCTACGAGCAGTACTTC